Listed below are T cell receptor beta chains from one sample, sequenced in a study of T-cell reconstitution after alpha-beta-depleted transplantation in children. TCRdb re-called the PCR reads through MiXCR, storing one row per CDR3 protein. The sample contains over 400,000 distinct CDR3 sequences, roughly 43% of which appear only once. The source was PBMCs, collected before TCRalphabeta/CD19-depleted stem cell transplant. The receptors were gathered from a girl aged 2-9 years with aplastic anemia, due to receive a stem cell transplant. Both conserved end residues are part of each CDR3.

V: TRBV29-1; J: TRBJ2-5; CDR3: CSVEAWGTQAETQYF
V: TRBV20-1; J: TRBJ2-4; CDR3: CSASRDPKNIQYF
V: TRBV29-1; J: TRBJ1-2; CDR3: CSVEINYGYTF
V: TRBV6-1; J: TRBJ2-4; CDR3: CASSPDLSILAKNIQYF
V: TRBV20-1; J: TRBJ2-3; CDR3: CSARASSGVTDTQYF
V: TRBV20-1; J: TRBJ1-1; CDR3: CSASGDRGNTEAFF
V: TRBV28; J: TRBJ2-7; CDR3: CASWRTSGSEQYF
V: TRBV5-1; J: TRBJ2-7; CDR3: CASSGSGHSYEQYF
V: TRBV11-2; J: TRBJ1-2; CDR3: CASSLDLGSKGYTF
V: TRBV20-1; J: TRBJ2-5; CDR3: CSARDGEGQETQYF
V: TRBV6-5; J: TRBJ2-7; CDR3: CASSYSTSGAYEQYF
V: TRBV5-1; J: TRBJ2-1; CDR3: CASSFGSSYNEQFF